The present entry profiles one T cell receptor (beta chain) with its context. The data are from a study of control samples from healthy donors and cancer patients. The data were produced by immunoSEQ multiplex PCR, yet TCRdb's version contains in-frame clones alone and is incomplete. The sample carries fewer than 300,000 clones, over 75% recorded once. CDR1 is SGHDT and CDR2 is YYEEEE in the germline V gene. Trimming shortened V by 0 bases and J by 0 bases, and 12 bases separated the two germline ends. The CDR3 totals 17 residues. V and J are TRBV5-6 and TRBJ2-2; D might be TRBD2 (5 bases). This receptor was identified in a woman aged 60-75 years with lung cancer. Sequencing used PBMCs. CDR3 residues: CASSLGWGSANTGELFF. CDR3 in DNA: TGTGCCAGCAGCTTGGGTTGGGGTAGCGCGAACACCGGGGAGCTGTTTTTT.